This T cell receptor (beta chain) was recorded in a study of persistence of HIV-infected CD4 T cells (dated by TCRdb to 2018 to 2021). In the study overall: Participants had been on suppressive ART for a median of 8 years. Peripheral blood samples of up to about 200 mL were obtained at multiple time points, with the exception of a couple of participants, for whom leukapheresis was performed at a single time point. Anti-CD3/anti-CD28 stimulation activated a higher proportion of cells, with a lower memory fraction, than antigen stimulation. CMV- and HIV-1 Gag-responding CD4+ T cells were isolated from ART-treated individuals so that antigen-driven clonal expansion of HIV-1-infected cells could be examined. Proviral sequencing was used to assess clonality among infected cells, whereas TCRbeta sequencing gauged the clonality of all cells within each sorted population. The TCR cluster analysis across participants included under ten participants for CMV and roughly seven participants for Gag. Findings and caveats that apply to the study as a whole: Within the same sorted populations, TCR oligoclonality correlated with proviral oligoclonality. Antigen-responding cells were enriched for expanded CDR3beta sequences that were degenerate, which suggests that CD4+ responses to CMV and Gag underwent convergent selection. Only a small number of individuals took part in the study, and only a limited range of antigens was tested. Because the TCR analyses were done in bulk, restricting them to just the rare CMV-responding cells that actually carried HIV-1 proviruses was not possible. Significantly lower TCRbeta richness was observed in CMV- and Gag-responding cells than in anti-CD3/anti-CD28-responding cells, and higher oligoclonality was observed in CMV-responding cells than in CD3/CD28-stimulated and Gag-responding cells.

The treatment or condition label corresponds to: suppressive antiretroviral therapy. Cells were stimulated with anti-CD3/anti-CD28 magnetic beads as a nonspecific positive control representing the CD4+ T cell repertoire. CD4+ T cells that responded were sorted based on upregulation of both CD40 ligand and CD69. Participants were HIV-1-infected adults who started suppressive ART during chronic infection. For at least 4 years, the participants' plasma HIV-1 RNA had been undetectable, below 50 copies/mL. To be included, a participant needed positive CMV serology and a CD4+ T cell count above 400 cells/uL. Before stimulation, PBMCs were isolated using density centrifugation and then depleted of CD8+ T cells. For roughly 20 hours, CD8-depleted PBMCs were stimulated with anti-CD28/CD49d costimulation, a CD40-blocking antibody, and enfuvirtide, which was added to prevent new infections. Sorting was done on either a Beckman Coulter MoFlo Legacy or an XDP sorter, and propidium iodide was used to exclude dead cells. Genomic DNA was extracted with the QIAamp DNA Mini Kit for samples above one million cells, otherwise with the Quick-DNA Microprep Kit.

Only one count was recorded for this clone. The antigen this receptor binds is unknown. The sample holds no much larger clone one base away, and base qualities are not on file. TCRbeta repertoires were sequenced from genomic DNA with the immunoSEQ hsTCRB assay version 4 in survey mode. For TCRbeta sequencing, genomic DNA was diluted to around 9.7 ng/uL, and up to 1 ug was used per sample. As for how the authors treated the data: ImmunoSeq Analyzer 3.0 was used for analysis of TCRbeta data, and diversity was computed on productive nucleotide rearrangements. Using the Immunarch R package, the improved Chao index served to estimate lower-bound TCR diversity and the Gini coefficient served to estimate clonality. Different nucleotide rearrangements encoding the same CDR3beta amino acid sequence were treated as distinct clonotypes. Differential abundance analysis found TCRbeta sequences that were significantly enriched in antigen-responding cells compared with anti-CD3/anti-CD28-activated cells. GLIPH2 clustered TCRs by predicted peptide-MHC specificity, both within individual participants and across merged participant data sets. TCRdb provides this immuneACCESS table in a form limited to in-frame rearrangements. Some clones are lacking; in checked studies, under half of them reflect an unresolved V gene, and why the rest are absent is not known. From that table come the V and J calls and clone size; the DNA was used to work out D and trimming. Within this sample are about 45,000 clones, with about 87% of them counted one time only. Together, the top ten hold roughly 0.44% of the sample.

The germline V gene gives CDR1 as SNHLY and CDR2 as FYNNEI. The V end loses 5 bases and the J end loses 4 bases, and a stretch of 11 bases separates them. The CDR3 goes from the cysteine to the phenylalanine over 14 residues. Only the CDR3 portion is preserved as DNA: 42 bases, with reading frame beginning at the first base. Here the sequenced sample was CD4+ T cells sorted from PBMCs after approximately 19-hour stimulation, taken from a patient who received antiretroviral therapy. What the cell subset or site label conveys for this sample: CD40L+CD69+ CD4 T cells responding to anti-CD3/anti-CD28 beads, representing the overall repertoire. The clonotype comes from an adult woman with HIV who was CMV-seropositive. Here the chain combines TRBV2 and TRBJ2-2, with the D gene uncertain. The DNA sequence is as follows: TGTGCCAGCAGTCACCCGTTGACCACCGGGGAGCTGTTTTTT. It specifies CASSHPLTTGELFF.